This TCR beta chain was profiled in a study of T cell changes during pregnancy in multiple sclerosis. V was pared by 4 bases and J by 2 bases, with 12 bases between. Germline CDR1 reads MNHEY; CDR2 reads SVGAGI. This CDR3 spans 15 amino acids. This table comes from immunoSEQ multiplex PCR, and its TCRdb copy is limited to in-frame clones, with some not included. The sample lists 20,000 to 25,000 clones, 70% to 90% occurring once. The TCR originated in a female donor in good health, enrolled as a control in a pregnancy study. The sequences come from CD8+ T cells from peripheral blood mononuclear cells, collected in the first trimester of pregnancy. The chain recombines TRBV6-5 with TRBJ1-5; D is perhaps TRBD1 (5 bases). The CDR3 DNA reads TGTGCCAGCAGTTCGGAGGAGGGGCGCAATCAGCCCCAGCATTTT. The encoded protein is CASSSEEGRNQPQHF.